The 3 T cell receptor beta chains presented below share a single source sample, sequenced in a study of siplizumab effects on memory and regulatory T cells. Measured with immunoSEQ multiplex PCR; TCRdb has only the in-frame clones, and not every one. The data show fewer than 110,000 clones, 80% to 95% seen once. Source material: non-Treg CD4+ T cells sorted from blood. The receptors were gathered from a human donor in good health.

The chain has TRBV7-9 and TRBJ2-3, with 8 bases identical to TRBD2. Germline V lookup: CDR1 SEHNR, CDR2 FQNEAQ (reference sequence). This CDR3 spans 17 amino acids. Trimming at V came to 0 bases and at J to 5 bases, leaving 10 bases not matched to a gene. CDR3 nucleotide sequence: TGTGCCAGCAGCTTAGCGCTGACTAGCGACGAGGAAGATACGCAGTATTTT. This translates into CASSLALTSDEEDTQYF.

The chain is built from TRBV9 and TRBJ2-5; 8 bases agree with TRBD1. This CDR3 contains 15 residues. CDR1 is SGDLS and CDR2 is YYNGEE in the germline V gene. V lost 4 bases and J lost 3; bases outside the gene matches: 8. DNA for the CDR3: TGTGCCAGCAGCCTCTCAGGGGGCGGAAAAGAGACCCAGTACTTC. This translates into CASSLSGGGKETQYF.

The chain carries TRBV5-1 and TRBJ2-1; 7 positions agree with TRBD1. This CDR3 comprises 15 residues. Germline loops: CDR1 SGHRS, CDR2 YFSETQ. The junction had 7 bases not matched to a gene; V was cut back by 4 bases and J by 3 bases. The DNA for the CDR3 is TGCGCCAGCAGCCAAGACAGGGCAAACTACAATGAGCAGTTCTTC. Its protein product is CASSQDRANYNEQFF.